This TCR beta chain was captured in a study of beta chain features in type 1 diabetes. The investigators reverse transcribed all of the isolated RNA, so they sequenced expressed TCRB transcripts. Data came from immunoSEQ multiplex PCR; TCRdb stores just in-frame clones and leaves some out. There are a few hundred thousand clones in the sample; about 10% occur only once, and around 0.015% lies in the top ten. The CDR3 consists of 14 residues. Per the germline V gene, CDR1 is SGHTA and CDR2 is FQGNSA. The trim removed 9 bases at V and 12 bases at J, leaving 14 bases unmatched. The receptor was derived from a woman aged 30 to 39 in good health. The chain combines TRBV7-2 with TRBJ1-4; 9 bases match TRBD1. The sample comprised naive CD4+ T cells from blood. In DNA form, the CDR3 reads TGTGCCAGTGGGACAGGGCTCCACGATGCACAACTGTTTTTT. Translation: CASGTGLHDAQLFF.